These 22 T cell receptor beta chains share one sample of origin, sequenced in a study of blood T cell repertoires in COVID-19. Produced via immunoSEQ multiplex PCR; TCRdb's table is partial and in-frame only. In the table there are approximately 75,000 clones, 90% of which are singletons. Specimen: peripheral blood. Source of these receptors: a human donor in a cohort sampled during active COVID-19.

The chain recombines TRBV7-6 with TRBJ2-5; 14 nucleotides match TRBD2. V lost 6 bases to trimming and J lost 4 bases; unmatched junction nucleotides: 4. The V gene's germline CDR1 is SGHVS and CDR2 FNYEAQ. The CDR3 is 15 residues long. The DNA of the CDR3 is TGTGCCAGCAGGCCCGGGACTAGCGGGAGAGAGACCCAGTACTTC. Translation: CASRPGTSGRETQYF. The whole variable domain, remainder taken from reference TRBV7-6 and TRBJ2-5, is GAGVSQSPRYKVTKRGQDVALRCDPISGHVSLYWYRQALGQGPEFLTYFNYEAQQDKSGLPNDRFSAERPEGSISTLTIQRTEQRDSAMYRCASRPGTSGRETQYFGPGTRLLVL.

Here the CDR3 reads CASSLTASSYNEQFF. CDR3 bases: TGTGCCAGCAGTCTGACTGCGAGCTCCTACAATGAGCAGTTCTTC. The chain links TRBV27 to TRBJ2-1; no definite D call. CDR1 is MNHEY and CDR2 is SMNVEV in the germline V gene (reference sequence). The CDR3 is 15 residues long. Trimming shortened V by 5 bases and J by 0 bases, and 11 bases separated the two germline ends.

The CDR3 sequence is CASSRNSDRETQYF. CDR3 DNA: TGTGCCAGCAGCCGCAACAGTGATCGTGAGACCCAGTACTTC. The V and J genes are TRBV28 and TRBJ2-5; the D is unclear. The CDR3 length is 14 residues. Trimming left V 6 bases short and J 5 bases short, with 16 bases between. Looked up from germline, CDR1 is MDHEN and CDR2 is SYDVKM.

V is TRBV3-1 (or the pseudogene TRBV3-2) and J is TRBJ1-3; D remains unclear. This CDR3 region has 15 residues. Trimming shortened V by 1 base and J by 0 bases, and 7 bases separated the two germline ends. Germline V CDR1 and CDR2: LGHDT, YNNKEL (reference sequence). This CDR3 is CASSQGGISGNTIYF. CDR3 nucleotides: TGTGCCAGCAGCCAAGGTGGCATCTCTGGAAACACCATATATTTT.

The gene calls are TRBV6-5 and TRBJ1-2, with 7 nucleotides matching TRBD1. Germline assignment: CDR1 MNHEY and CDR2 SVGAGI. The CDR3 runs 13 residues. The V segment lost 6 bases and the J segment 3 bases; nucleotides outside the gene matches: 4. The CDR3 DNA follows: TGTGCCAGCAGACCCGGGACAGACTATGGCTACACCTTC. As protein: CASRPGTDYGYTF.

The chain uses TRBV7-9 and TRBJ2-5; 11 nucleotides agree with TRBD2. V trimming: 5 bases; J trimming: 1 base; junction bases outside the gene matches: 6. From germline, CDR1 is SEHNR and CDR2 FQNEAQ (reference sequence). The CDR3 sequence is 16 residues long. CDR3 coding DNA: TGTGCCAGCAGCCCTACTAGCGGGGGCACCCAAGAGACCCAGTACTTC. This sequence encodes CASSPTSGGTQETQYF.

In its sample, this clone was seen a few times. The CDR3 DNA reads as TGTGCCAGCTCAAGGGACAGGGGTTCGGATGAGCAGTTCTTC. Its translation is CASSRDRGSDEQFF. This chain joins TRBV18 and TRBJ2-1; TRBD1 matches at 10 bases. Per the germline V gene, CDR1 is KGHSH and CDR2 is LQKENI. The CDR3 has 14 residues. The trim removed 5 bases at V and 8 bases at J, leaving 6 bases unmatched.

The gene calls are TRBV11-2 and TRBJ1-2, with D possibly matching TRBD1 (6 bases). V was trimmed by 2 bases and J by 5 bases, leaving 15 bases between them. This CDR3 has 15 residues. Germline CDR1 reads SGHAT; CDR2 reads FQNNGV. CDR3 residues: CASSLLGPGAYGYTF. Written as DNA, the CDR3 is TGTGCCAGCAGCTTATTAGGCCCAGGGGCTTATGGCTACACCTTC.

The chain has TRBV5-1 and TRBJ1-4, with 9 nucleotides matching TRBD1. From germline, CDR1 is SGHRS and CDR2 YFSETQ. Trimming at V came to 4 bases and at J to 8 bases, leaving 6 bases not matched to a gene. The CDR3 runs to 14 residues. CDR3 amino acids: CASSPGQGGEKLFF. DNA of the CDR3: TGCGCCAGCAGCCCGGGACAGGGTGGAGAAAAACTGTTTTTT.

A word on this clone: The sample has other DNA sequences that encode this CDR3 too. J is TRBJ2-7 and V is TRBV20-1; TRBD2 might be the D (7 bases). V was pared by 7 bases and J by 7 bases, with 11 bases between. CDR1 is DFQATT and CDR2 is SNEGSKA in the germline V gene (reference sequence). This CDR3 spans 10 amino acids. The CDR3 coding sequence is TGCAGTGGGGGGCGGGGGGAGCAGTACTTC. Translated: CSGGRGEQYF.

This clone came up a few times. The chain employs TRBV5-1 and TRBJ1-2; 12 nucleotides match TRBD1. V dropped 2 bases and J dropped 8; count of bases not matched to a gene: 10. The germline V gene has CDR1 SGHRS and CDR2 YFSETQ. The CDR3 has 16 residues. CDR3 nucleotide sequence: TGCGCCAGCAGCTTACAAGCTACCGGGACAGGGGGCGGCTACACCTTC. It codes for CASSLQATGTGGGYTF.

The chain links TRBV29-1 to TRBJ1-2, with TRBD1 as a possible D gene (5 bases). The CDR3 consists of 12 residues. Looked up from germline, CDR1 is SQVTM and CDR2 is ANQGSEA. The CDR3 loop reads CLVTGGSYGYTF. CDR3 DNA: TGCCTAGTCACGGGGGGAAGCTATGGCTACACCTTC.

V usage is TRBV19 and J usage is TRBJ2-6, with D tentatively TRBD1 (5 bases). The CDR3 consists of 15 residues. From germline, CDR1 is LNHDA and CDR2 SQIVND (reference sequence). Trimming removed 3 bases at V and 4 bases at J, with 10 bases between. The CDR3 coding sequence is TGTGCCAGTAGTATCCCAGGGTCCGGGGCCAACGTCCTGACTTTC. Encoded protein: CASSIPGSGANVLTF.

This clone rates as medium-sized. This sequence joins TRBV4-3 and TRBJ1-3; no clear D gene. The germline CDR1 and CDR2 sequences are LGHNA and YSLEER. The CDR3 length is 22 residues. Trimming cost V 1 base and J 8 bases, with 36 bases left between them. The CDR3 region has the DNA TGCGCCAGCAGCCAAGGAAGCCGATACTCTGGAGGTCCCCCATTAACCTTCGACACCATATATTTT. Translating it yields CASSQGSRYSGGPPLTFDTIYF.

This chain connects TRBV28 to TRBJ1-2, with D perhaps matching TRBD1 (6 bases). This CDR3 has 15 residues. Between the trimmed V and J ends, which lost 2 bases and 6 bases, there was a span of 16 bases. The germline V gene has CDR1 MDHEN and CDR2 SYDVKM. CDR3 DNA: TGTGCCAGCAGTTTAGTCCGACCAGGGGCGGATGGCTACACCTTC. Its translation: CASSLVRPGADGYTF.

The rearrangement links TRBV5-5 to TRBJ1-2; no clear D gene. Deletions cut 4 bases from V and 2 bases from J, with 9 bases between. The CDR3 consists of 13 residues. Germline lookup yields CDR1 SGHKS and CDR2 YYEKEE (reference sequence). CDR3 DNA sequence: TGTGCCAGCAGCCCTGACGGGAACTATGGCTACACCTTC. Its protein product is CASSPDGNYGYTF.

V gene TRBV6-1 combines with J gene TRBJ2-2, with TRBD2 matching over 15 bases. The CDR3 is 18 amino acids. Germline lookup yields CDR1 MNHNS and CDR2 SASEGT. After removal of 3 bases from V and 3 bases from J, the junction contained 5 bases not matched to a gene. CDR3 sequence: CASSERTSGGDYTGELFF. The CDR3 DNA follows: TGTGCCAGCAGTGAGCGGACTAGCGGGGGGGACTACACCGGGGAGCTGTTTTTT.

The CDR3 DNA sequence: TGTGCCAGCAGCTTAGAAGGGGGACTAGTAGCCCAAGAGACCCAGTACTTC. This sequence encodes CASSLEGGLVAQETQYF. This chain connects TRBV7-9 to TRBJ2-5; 8 bases align to TRBD2. Unmatched junction bases numbered 8, after V lost 1 base and J lost 1 base. CDR3 length equals 17 residues. Germline V CDR1 and CDR2: SEHNR, FQNEAQ (reference sequence).

The chain employs TRBV15 and TRBJ2-7; possibly TRBD2 for D (5 bases). Germline lookup yields CDR1 LNHNV and CDR2 YYDKDF (reference sequence). The CDR3 is 15 amino acids. Trimming cost V 2 bases and J 3 bases, with 14 bases left between them. CDR3 residues: CATSRRREILYEQYF. The CDR3 nucleotides are TGTGCCACCAGCAGACGACGGGAAATCCTCTACGAGCAGTACTTC.

The J gene is TRBJ1-4, the V gene TRBV28; D possibly corresponds to TRBD1 (6 bases). The V and J ends lost 11 bases and 3 bases respectively, with 13 bases between them. Germline loops: CDR1 MDHEN, CDR2 SYDVKM. This CDR3 contains 13 residues. CDR3 DNA: TGTGCCGCCCAGACAGGCGCTAATGAAAAACTGTTTTTT. Encoded protein: CAAQTGANEKLFF.

This clone has only one observation. This chain links TRBV24-1 with TRBJ2-6, with D possibly matching TRBD2 (5 bases). Germline V gene lookup returns CDR1 KGHDR and CDR2 SFDVKD. CDR3 size: 13 residues. V was shortened by 9 bases and J by 1 base, with 6 bases between the two germline ends. CDR3 nucleotides: TGTGCCACCGGGGAGTCTGGGGCCAACGTCCTGACTTTC. Its protein is CATGESGANVLTF.

V is TRBV7-8 and J is TRBJ2-7; tentatively, D is TRBD2 (6 bases). The CDR3 runs to 15 residues. Trimming cost V 5 bases and J 0 bases, with 14 bases left between them. CDR1 and CDR2 (germline): SGHVS, FQNEAQ. Here the CDR3 reads CASSPRDGSSYEQYF. Written as DNA, the CDR3 is TGTGCCAGCAGCCCTCGGGACGGGAGCTCCTACGAGCAGTACTTC. The full variable domain, in which reference TRBV7-8 and TRBJ2-7 provide the parts outside the CDR3, is GAGVSQSPRYKVAKRGQDVALRCDPISGHVSLFWYQQALGQGPEFLTYFQNEAQLDKSGLPSDRFFAERPEGSVSTLKIQRTQQEDSAVYLCASSPRDGSSYEQYFGPGTRLTVT.